The T cell receptor beta chain under discussion was sequenced for a study of cytomegalovirus exposure and HLA in healthy donors (dated by TCRdb to between 2016 and 2019). Notes on the research overall: An earlier analysis of about 560 of the donors reported 276 Gb of sequence data and about 120 million unique TCR beta sequences obtained from roughly 180 million T cells. An early release that covered 500 to 800 HLA-typed donors contained 250 to 350 gigabases of sequencing data and tens of millions of unique TCR sequences. Of the roughly 410 genotyped donors, approximately 80% were placed in the genetic ancestry cluster associated with self-reported Caucasian donors. The study aimed to test whether signatures of past pathogen exposure could be identified by cataloging public T cell receptors. The T cell repertoires of some 700 subjects were profiled by immunosequencing and related to cytomegalovirus serostatus. Along with the roughly 610-subject first cohort, a separate validation cohort of 120 different subjects was used. High-throughput TCR immunosequencing, statistical association of individual TCRs with disease status, and machine learning were combined to predict cytomegalovirus infection status. To study patterns of TCR occurrence, a later analysis re-analyzed previously published TCR beta repertoires from 666 donors and added high-resolution HLA genotyping. The later analysis used no new phenotypic data to find candidate immune exposures, relying instead on TCR beta sequences and their occurrence across donors. In an earlier analysis of roughly 600 of the donors, high-throughput TCR beta sequencing was used to judge whether each TCR beta V gene segment behaved as functional or pseudogenic. Alongside the repertoire data, information on donor age, sex, ethnicity and CMV serostatus was compiled. A later genetic analysis used genome-wide SNP genotypes for about 60% of the 666 donors, treating that subset as a discovery cohort. All discovery cohort repertoires had been generated using a single sequencing platform. HLA typing included class I and class II loci at four-digit resolution. Typing coverage varied by locus: roughly 620-640 donors for A, B, C, DRB1 and DQB1; 500 to 550 for DQA1; 606 for DPA1; some 470 for DPB1. Roughly 5 DR-DQ haplotypes were handled as single units for association and clustering, since linkage in the cohort was strong. Among approximately 370 genotyped donors of the cohort, an average of about 240,000 unique TCR beta nucleotide sequences was sequenced per donor, of which about 18% were non-productive. Study-wide conclusions, independent of this receptor: The sequencing pipeline was judged likely to have produced a cluster of highly shared sequence variants as a technical artifact. Cytomegalovirus status was reported to be diagnosed by the classifier with high specificity and sensitivity in both the original and validation cohorts. A total of about 150 TCR beta chains were listed by the study as associated with cytomegalovirus. Across donors, most TCR sequences were observed very rarely, whereas some public TCRs were present in many individuals. Most CMV-associated TCR beta chains appeared to be HLA-restricted in a later analysis, and the HLA associations seemed to be driven largely by CMV exposure. A later analysis reported that several top co-occurrence clusters appeared linked to parvovirus B19, influenza, CMV and Epstein-Barr virus. Linkage disequilibrium might explain the correlated functional status among segregating V segments, but an unknown experimental factor could not be excluded. Because HLA typing was unavailable for some donors at each locus, only the typed subset was used in association tests. In a later analysis, TCR association rates were found to vary across HLA loci, with the most associated TCRs seen for DRB1 alleles and the fewest for HLA-C alleles. In vitro tests confirmed that a few of the cytomegalovirus-associated TCR beta chains recognize cytomegalovirus antigens. In a later analysis, HLA-associated TCR beta chains showed more clonal expansion and lower generation probabilities than non-associated chains that were equally common. Compared with the approximately 710-donor mean, donors in an Asian-associated ancestry cluster had fewer N-insertions in productive TCRs, according to a later genetic analysis. A further reported finding was that TCR beta sequences accurately predicted the HLA-A and HLA-B alleles for most subjects in the first cohort. A later genetic analysis associated a missense DCLRE1C variant with V-gene and J-gene trimming of TCR beta chains, and an independent cohort replicated the association. A later analysis associated approximately 17,000 TCR beta sequences with specific HLA alleles at a false discovery rate of 0.05. Over 15 rarely observed V segments, including chromosome 9 orphons, were excluded from the earlier analysis of some 590 of the donors because counts were too low. The authors suggested that the approach could potentially be generalized to other disease states and immunological phenotypes. Strong co-occurrence of HLA alleles, especially DR and DQ, made assigning TCR associations to individual alleles difficult. Because the 87-base-pair reads could not distinguish some IMGT-functional V segments, including TRBV6-2 and TRBV6-3, those segments were excluded. Roughly uniform sequencing depth across donors was assumed in presence/absence analyses, although this assumption may not hold. This cohort had only TCR beta chains sequenced, and the lack of alpha or paired-chain data limited which features could be detected. Immune exposure information for the cohort was limited to CMV serostatus. Broadly in line with IMGT annotations, most TCR beta V segments showed up in productive rearrangements about 87% or about 30% of the time in an earlier analysis of roughly 590 of the donors.

The CDR3 contains 16 residues, cysteine and phenylalanine counted. Only the CDR3 region is kept as DNA, spanning 48 bases read in frame from base 1. V lost 6 bases and J lost 3 bases, and the count of bases not matched to a germline gene is 12. Per the germline V gene, MDHEN is the CDR1 and SYDVKM is the CDR2. The cohort was made up of several hundred healthy bone marrow donors. At the time of sampling, all cohort members were nominally healthy, though unrecorded immune exposures were likely present. The donor was CMV seropositive and was included in the group of 250 to 300 seropositive cohort members. A peripheral blood sample was collected from each donor, and TCR beta sequencing was performed on peripheral blood mononuclear cells. Genomic DNA extraction from the blood cell samples was performed with the Qiagen DNeasy Blood Extraction Kit. A word on this clone: The target of this receptor is not known. No clone much larger than this one lies a single base away; base qualities are absent.

Library generation was performed with the immunoSEQ multiplex PCR assay. A mixture of 60 forward primers for TCR Vbeta segments and 13 reverse primers for TCR Jbeta segments was used in the multiplex PCR. Amplification of the CDR3 region of rearranged TCR beta genes was performed with a multiplex PCR assay on genomic DNA. The Illumina HiSeq System was used to sequence the amplified TCR beta libraries as 87-base-pair reads. Turning to the authors' computational methods: In a later analysis, around 80 million unique TCR beta chains were counted across the 650 to 700 repertoires, and roughly 11 million of these chains were shared by at least two donors. To remove PCR and sequencing errors, raw reads were error-corrected and collapsed into unique sequences using a nearest-neighbor algorithm that merged closely related sequences. CDR3 sequences were aligned to IMGT reference sequences to assign V, D and J gene segments. For a sequence to be retained, a match of at least six nucleotides to both a V gene segment and a J gene segment was required. A rearrangement counted as productive if the CDR3 had no stop codons and remained in frame with V and J, and every other rearrangement counted as non-productive. CDR3 was defined according to IMGT convention as the region running from the second conserved V-encoded cysteine to the conserved J-encoded phenylalanine. Sequences without an unambiguous match to a single V gene segment were excluded from the earlier analysis of about 630 of the donors. In an earlier analysis of approximately 560 of the donors, a V segment was called functional when productive rearrangements were above 56.7%, and segregating when the standard deviation between donors exceeded 5%. A statistical classification framework was built to diagnose cytomegalovirus status from the catalog of TCR beta chain sequences. In a later analysis, TCR nucleotide sequences were compared against IMGT/GENE-DB human TR gene sequences so that V and J genes could be assigned. The TCRdist pipeline was used in a later analysis to assign CDR3 sequences and most-parsimonious VDJ recombination scenarios. In a later analysis, every TCR beta chain was defined by the combination of its CDR3 amino acid sequence and its V-gene family, and reads without a unique V-gene family were dropped. A later analysis removed 450 to 600 highly shared, low-generation-probability nucleotide sequences to deal with suspected cross-contamination and a sequencing artifact. A later analysis calculated a clonal expansion index for each public chain from normalized within-repertoire ranks of inferred template counts. Generation probabilities in a later analysis came from a VDJ recombination model fitted to out-of-frame rearrangements, and those results were checked against IGoR. In a later analysis, hypergeometric tests were used to score TCR-TCR, TCR-HLA and TCR-CMV co-occurrence, with a repertoire-size bias correction applied to TCR pairs. In a later analysis, false discovery rates were estimated by permuting HLA or CMV assignments 20 times. In a later analysis, co-occurring TCRs were grouped using DBSCAN, and TCRdist sequence similarity was added for clustering within HLA-allele-positive subsets. For co-occurrence clustering, repertoires with fewer than 30,000 or more than 120,000 public chains were excluded, along with about five repertoires with anomalous nucleotide sharing. TCRdb's version of the immuneACCESS table is confined to in-frame rearrangements and falls short of the full clone set. An unresolved V gene accounts for under half of the shortfall where checked; the remainder is of unknown origin. The DNA was the basis for D and trimming; V, J and clone size are from that table. In all, the sample holds about 95,000 clones, and more than 75% of those were seen once. Around 5.3% of the sample is held by the ten biggest clonotypes.

Recombination connected TRBV28 to TRBJ2-3, with 7 bases in between that match TRBD2. Input material: PBMCs. This sequence was found in a man aged 30-40 years in good health and CMV-seropositive. The nucleotide sequence is TGTGCCAGCAGCACCCCTAGCGGCCCGACGACAGATACGCAGTATTTT. Translated, this gives CASSTPSGPTTDTQYF.